This T cell receptor beta chain was documented in a study of shared clonotypes between healthy human individuals. Each cell subset's genomic DNA was divided evenly among several immunoSEQ plates. Only in-frame clones appear in the TCRdb table, and some are missing; sequencing was by immunoSEQ multiplex PCR. The repertoire holds 2 million to 2.5 million clones, with roughly 92% as singletons. The V end lost 6 bases, the J end lost 1 base, and 4 bases lay between the germline ends. The CDR3 is 13 residues long. Per germline, CDR1 SEHNR and CDR2 FQNEAQ (reference sequence). This chain uses TRBV7-9 with TRBJ2-6; unclear D gene. The source material was naive CD4+ T cells from PBMCs. Subset defined: CD45RA+ positively selected. The receptor comes from a man in his late teens or twenties in good health. Some clones in this sample may be carry-over from other donors' samples. This CDR3 reads CASRPSGANVLTF. The CDR3 DNA follows: TGTGCCAGCAGACCATCTGGGGCCAACGTCCTGACTTTC.